This is a list of T cell receptor beta chains from one sample in a study of CD8 T cells in Susac syndrome. TCRdb used MiXCR to reprocess the immunoSEQ multiplex PCR reads, holding one entry per CDR3 protein. Of approximately 180,000 distinct CDR3 sequences in the sample, approximately 95% are singletons; the top ten hold approximately 0.088%. The sequenced sample was CD4+ T cells from PBMCs. These receptor sequences come from a human donor with multiple sclerosis. Both conserved end residues are part of each CDR3. The order of the fields is V gene, clone size, D gene, J gene, CDR3 DNA, CDR3 protein. The D gene is left open where the match is weak. A clone size is listed for some rows: how often the clone was seen (once, few, many), or a class if it is expanded.

>TRBV5-1|NA|TRBD1|TRBJ2-3
TGCGCCAGCAGCGCGGACAGGGGGTCGTATTTT
CASSADRGSYF
>TRBV29-1|NA|NA|TRBJ2-7
TGCAGCGTTGGACAGGCCATCGAGCAGTACTTC
CSVGQAIEQYF
>TRBV30|NA|NA|TRBJ1-2
TGTGCCTGGAGCCCCGTTGGTCCCTATGGCTACACCTTC
CAWSPVGPYGYTF
>TRBV7-2|NA|NA|TRBJ1-5
TGTGCCAGCAGCTTAGACGGCGCAGCGGGACAGCCCCAGCATTTT
CASSLDGAAGQPQHF
>TRBV24-1|NA|NA|TRBJ2-2
TGTGCCACCAGTGAGGCGGCGAACACCGGGGAGCTGTTTTTT
CATSEAANTGELFF
>TRBV12-3/TRBV12-4|NA|TRBD2|TRBJ2-5
TGTGCCAGCAGTTTAACGCGGGGGAAGGCGGAGACCCAGTACTTC
CASSLTRGKAETQYF
>TRBV7-9|NA|NA|TRBJ1-1
TGTGCCAGCAGCTTACGCTTACTAGGCATCATGAACACTGAAGCTTTCTTT
CASSLRLLGIMNTEAFF
>TRBV12-3/TRBV12-4|NA|NA|TRBJ2-1
TGTGCCAGCAGTTTAGTGCCGGGGGAGCAGTTCTTC
CASSLVPGEQFF
>TRBV7-3|NA|TRBD2|TRBJ2-1
TGTGCCAGCAGCGCTAGCGGGGGGGCCGATGAGCAGTTCTTC
CASSASGGADEQFF
>TRBV6-5|few|TRBD1|TRBJ2-7
TGTGCCAGCAGTTACAGTCCGGGACAGGGGAGATACTTC
CASSYSPGQGRYF
>TRBV4-3|NA|NA|TRBJ1-5
TGCGCCAGCAGCCAAGAACACTGGAGGGATCAGCCCCAGCATTTT
CASSQEHWRDQPQHF
>TRBV7-2|NA|TRBD2|TRBJ2-7
TGTGCCAGCAGCTTAAGGTCCGGCGCGGGGGGCGTCGAGCAGTACTTC
CASSLRSGAGGVEQYF
>TRBV29-1|NA|NA|TRBJ2-5
TGCAGCGTTGAATTCGGCCAAGAGACCCAGTACTTC
CSVEFGQETQYF
>TRBV7-9|NA|NA|TRBJ2-7
TGTGCCAGCAGCTTATCATTGACGGGGTCGGACGAGCAGTACTTC
CASSLSLTGSDEQYF
>TRBV4-3|NA|NA|TRBJ2-2
TGCGCCAGCAGCCAAGAAGGGGGGGTTGGCACCGGGGAGCTGTTTTTT
CASSQEGGVGTGELFF
>TRBV15|NA|TRBD1|TRBJ1-4
TGTGCCACCAGCAGAGAAGAGGATCGACAGGGGGCCGTAAAACTGTTTTTT
CATSREEDRQGAVKLFF
>TRBV15|NA|NA|TRBJ2-5
TGTGCCACCAGCAGAGGTATAGGGGGGGAAGAGACCCAGTACTTC
CATSRGIGGEETQYF
>TRBV9|NA|NA|TRBJ2-3
TGTGCCAGCAGCGTAGGACTTTTCACAGATACGCAGTATTTT
CASSVGLFTDTQYF
>TRBV30|NA|NA|TRBJ1-1
TGTGCCTGGAGTGGGCGGGGGCCCACTGAAGCTTTCTTT
CAWSGRGPTEAFF
>TRBV9|NA|NA|TRBJ2-1
TGTGCCAGCAGCGTAGACCTCGGGTCAGACAATGAGCAGTTCTTC
CASSVDLGSDNEQFF
>TRBV30|NA|NA|TRBJ1-2
TGTGCCTGGAGTGTACAACGGGATTGGGGAGGCTACACCTTC
CAWSVQRDWGGYTF
>TRBV20-1|once|TRBD1|TRBJ1-2
TGCAGTGCCAAACAGGGGCTTGGTGGCTACACCTTC
CSAKQGLGGYTF
>TRBV7-9|NA|NA|TRBJ2-5
TGTGCCAGCAGCCCCACGAGTGCGGTGGCCCAGTACTTC
CASSPTSAVAQYF
>TRBV7-3|NA|NA|TRBJ1-6
TGTGCCAGCAGCTTACAGGGGACCTATAATTCACCCCTCCACTTT
CASSLQGTYNSPLHF
>TRBV12-3/TRBV12-4|NA|NA|TRBJ2-7
TGTGCCAGCAAGGCCGGGGACGTCTACGAGCAGTACTTC
CASKAGDVYEQYF
>TRBV12-5|NA|NA|TRBJ2-1
TGTGCTAGTGGTCCGACACCCTACAATGAGCAGTTCTTC
CASGPTPYNEQFF
>TRBV6-5|NA|NA|TRBJ1-5
TGTGCCAGCAGTTACGGTCAGGGGAGGGGTCAGCCCCAGCATTTT
CASSYGQGRGQPQHF
>TRBV19|NA|TRBD1|TRBJ1-5
TGTGCCAGTAGTGCGCCCGACAGGGCTCAGCCCCAGCATTTT
CASSAPDRAQPQHF
>TRBV5-5|NA|NA|TRBJ2-5
TGTGCCAGCAGCTTGCTCCAGGGGCAAGAGACCCAGTACTTC
CASSLLQGQETQYF
>TRBV28|NA|TRBD1|TRBJ2-7
TGTGCCAGCAGCTCCCCGGGACAGAGTAACTACGAGCAGTACTTC
CASSSPGQSNYEQYF
>TRBV30|once|TRBD1|TRBJ1-2
TGTGCCTGGAGTGTACTTGGACAGGGAGGTGGTGGCTACACCTTC
CAWSVLGQGGGGYTF
>TRBV27|NA|NA|TRBJ1-1
TGTGCCAGCAGTTTTTCCGGGACACTGAACACTGAAGCTTTCTTT
CASSFSGTLNTEAFF
>TRBV18|NA|NA|TRBJ1-5
TGTGCCAGCTCACCAATAAATCAGCCCCAGCATTTT
CASSPINQPQHF
>TRBV20-1|NA|NA|TRBJ1-2
TGCAGTGCTCTGGCACAGGGCGCCTATGGCTACACCTTC
CSALAQGAYGYTF
>TRBV2|NA|TRBD1|TRBJ1-6
TGTGCCAGCAGTGCAATCCAGGGGGCGTTAGCGAGACCCCTCCACTTT
CASSAIQGALARPLHF
>TRBV29-1|NA|TRBD1|TRBJ2-7
TGCAGCGTTGCAGGAGACAGGGCCGCTTCCTACGAGCAGTACTTC
CSVAGDRAASYEQYF
>TRBV7-9|NA|TRBD1|TRBJ1-5
TGTGCCAGCAGCAGTTGGACAGGGGCGATCCAGCATTTT
CASSSWTGAIQHF
>TRBV5-4|NA|TRBD1|TRBJ2-3
TGTGCCAGCGGCCCCGGACAGGGAGCCACAGATACGCAGTATTTT
CASGPGQGATDTQYF
>TRBV7-6|NA|NA|TRBJ2-2
TGTGCCAGCAGCTTCTCGGGGCAGCGTTTGAACACCGGGGAGCTGTTTTTT
CASSFSGQRLNTGELFF
>TRBV7-2|NA|TRBD2|TRBJ2-1
TGTGCCAGCAGCTCATCCGGGACTAGCGAGCAGTTCTTC
CASSSSGTSEQFF
>TRBV5-4|NA|NA|TRBJ2-7
TGTGCCAGCAGCCTGGGCCCATACTACGAGCAGTACTTC
CASSLGPYYEQYF
>TRBV3-1|NA|NA|TRBJ2-3
TGTGCCAGCAGCCAAGAGGGAGCGTACGGGACGCAGTATTTT
CASSQEGAYGTQYF
>TRBV20-1|NA|NA|TRBJ2-7
TGCAGTGCCCGGAGGAGAGCTCCCGAGCAGTACTTC
CSARRRAPEQYF